The present TCR beta chain was sequenced within a study of somatic mutations in cytotoxic T cells in rheumatoid arthritis. General study results and limits: Between rheumatoid arthritis patients and age-matched healthy controls, CD8+ T-cell clonality showed no significant difference. Some patients, about an eighth of the 65, had a largest CD8+ clone that exceeded 20% of CD8+ cells.

Turning to this clone: The target antigen is unknown.

V was pared by 1 base and J by 3 bases, with 12 bases of the junction left unmatched. CDR1 is SGDLS and CDR2 is YYNGEE in the germline V gene. The length of the CDR3 is 17 residues. Per the original methods: In patients, CD8+ clones bigger than 1% rarely had the same sequence as a published virus-specific TCRB. Method: immunoSEQ multiplex PCR; TCRdb's copy keeps in-frame clones and lacks some. Clonal size and the V and J genes are those of that table, whereas D and trimming came from the DNA. The repertoire holds approximately 430 clones, approximately 86% seen once, with approximately 9.1% in the top ten.

The sequence came from a woman in her seventies with rheumatoid arthritis. Source material: CD8+ T cells sorted from blood. The genes are TRBV9 and TRBJ2-5; 7 bases match TRBD1. The CDR3, as DNA: TGTGCCAGCAGCGTATCGCCCATCGGCAGGGGGAAAGAGACCCAGTACTTC. Protein sequence: CASSVSPIGRGKETQYF.